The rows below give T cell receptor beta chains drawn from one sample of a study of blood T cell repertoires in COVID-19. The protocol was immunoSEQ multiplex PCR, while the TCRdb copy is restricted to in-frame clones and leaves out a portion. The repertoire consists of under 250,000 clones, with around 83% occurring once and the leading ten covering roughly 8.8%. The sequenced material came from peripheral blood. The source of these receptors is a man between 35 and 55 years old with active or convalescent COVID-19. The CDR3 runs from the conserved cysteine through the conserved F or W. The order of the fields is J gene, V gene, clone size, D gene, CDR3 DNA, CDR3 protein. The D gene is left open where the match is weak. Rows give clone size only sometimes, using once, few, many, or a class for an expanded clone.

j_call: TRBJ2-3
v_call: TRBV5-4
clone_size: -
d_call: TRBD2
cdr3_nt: TGTGCCAGCAGCTTGATCGGGACTAGCGGGAGAAGCACAGATACGCAGTATTTT
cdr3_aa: CASSLIGTSGRSTDTQYF

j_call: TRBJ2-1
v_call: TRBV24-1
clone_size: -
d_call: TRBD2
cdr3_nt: TGTGCCACCAGTAGCGGGAGGTCCTACAATGAGCAGTTCTTC
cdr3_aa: CATSSGRSYNEQFF

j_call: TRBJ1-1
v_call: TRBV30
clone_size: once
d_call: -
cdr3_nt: TGTGCCTGGAGTGTACGAGGTGGCACTGAAGCTTTCTTT
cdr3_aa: CAWSVRGGTEAFF

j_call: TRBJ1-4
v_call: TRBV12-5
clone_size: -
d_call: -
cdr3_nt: TGTGCTAGTGGTACTGGACAGAACCATTACTTT
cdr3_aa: CASGTGQNHYF

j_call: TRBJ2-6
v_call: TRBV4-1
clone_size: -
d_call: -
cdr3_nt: TGCGCCAGCAGCCAAGATCCGGGGATCGGGGCCAACGTCCTGACTTTC
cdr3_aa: CASSQDPGIGANVLTF

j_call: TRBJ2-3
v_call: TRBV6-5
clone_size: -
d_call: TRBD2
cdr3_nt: TGTGCCAGCAGTAGGGACGGGGGGACAGATACGCAGTATTTT
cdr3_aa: CASSRDGGTDTQYF

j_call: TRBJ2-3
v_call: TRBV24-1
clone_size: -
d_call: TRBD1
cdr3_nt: TGTGCCACCAGTGATCCCGGGACAGGTGGGGCAGATACGCAGTATTTT
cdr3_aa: CATSDPGTGGADTQYF

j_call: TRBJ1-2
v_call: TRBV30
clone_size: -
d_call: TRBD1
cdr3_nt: TGTGCCTGGAGCCGAGGACAGGGCGACTATGGCTACACCTTC
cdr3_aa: CAWSRGQGDYGYTF

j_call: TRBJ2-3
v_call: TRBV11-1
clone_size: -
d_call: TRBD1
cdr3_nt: TGTGCCAGCAGCTTCAGGACAGGGGGCACAGATACGCAGTATTTT
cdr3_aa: CASSFRTGGTDTQYF

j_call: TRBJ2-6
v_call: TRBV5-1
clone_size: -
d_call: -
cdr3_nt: TGCGCCAGCAGCGCCTCCATAGTGACGGGCTCTGGGGCCAACGTCCTGACTTTC
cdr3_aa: CASSASIVTGSGANVLTF

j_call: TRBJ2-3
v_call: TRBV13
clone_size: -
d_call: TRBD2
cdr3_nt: TGTGCCAGCAGCATACTAGCGGACAATAGCACAGATACGCAGTATTTT
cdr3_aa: CASSILADNSTDTQYF

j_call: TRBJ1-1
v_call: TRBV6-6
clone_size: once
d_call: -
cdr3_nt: TGTGCCAGCAGTTCGAACAGGGATAACACTGAAGCTTTCTTT
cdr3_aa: CASSSNRDNTEAFF

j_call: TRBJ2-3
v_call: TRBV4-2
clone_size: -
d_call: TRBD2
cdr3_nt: TGTGCCAGCAGCCTCACAAGCGGGGACACAGATACGCAGTATTTT
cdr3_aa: CASSLTSGDTDTQYF

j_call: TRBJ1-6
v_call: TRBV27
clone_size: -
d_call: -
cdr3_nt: TGTGCCAGCAGGAAACTCGACAGTTCCAATTCACCCCTCCACTTT
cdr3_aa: CASRKLDSSNSPLHF

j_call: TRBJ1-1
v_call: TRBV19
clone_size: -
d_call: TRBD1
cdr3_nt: TGTGCCAGTAGTATAGGGACAGGGCTAATGCCTCACACTGAAGCTTTCTTT
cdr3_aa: CASSIGTGLMPHTEAFF

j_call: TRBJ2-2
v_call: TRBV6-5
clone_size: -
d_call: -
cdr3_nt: TGTGCCAGCAGTCCCCAGTCGTTGTTCGGGGAGCTGTTTTTT
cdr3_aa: CASSPQSLFGELFF

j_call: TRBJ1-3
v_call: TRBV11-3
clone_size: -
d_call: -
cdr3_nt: TGTGCCAGCAGCTCGGGGGTAGCCGCTGGAAACACCATATATTTT
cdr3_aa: CASSSGVAAGNTIYF

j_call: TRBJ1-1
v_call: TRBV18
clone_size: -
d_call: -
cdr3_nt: TGTGCCAGCTCAATAACCGGGACAACCACTGAAGCTTTCTTT
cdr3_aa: CASSITGTTTEAFF

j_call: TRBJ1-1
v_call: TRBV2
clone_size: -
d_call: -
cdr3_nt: TGTGCCAGCAGGGCCACAGAGAACACTGAAGCTTTCTTT
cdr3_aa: CASRATENTEAFF

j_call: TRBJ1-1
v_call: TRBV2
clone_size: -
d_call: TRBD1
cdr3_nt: TGTGCCAGCAGGAGGACAGGAGTTAACACTGAAGCTTTCTTT
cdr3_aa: CASRRTGVNTEAFF

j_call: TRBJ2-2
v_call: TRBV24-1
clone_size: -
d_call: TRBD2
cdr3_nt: TGTGCCACCAGTGGGCTCGGGGGGACCACGAACACCGGGGAGCTGTTTTTT
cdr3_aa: CATSGLGGTTNTGELFF

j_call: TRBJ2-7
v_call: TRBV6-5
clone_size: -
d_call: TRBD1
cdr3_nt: TGTGCCAGCAGTTGGGGGACAGGAGTGGGCGAGCAGTACTTC
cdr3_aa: CASSWGTGVGEQYF

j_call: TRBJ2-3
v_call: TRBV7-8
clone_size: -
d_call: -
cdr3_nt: TGTGCCAGCAGGACGGGAGCGTTCACAGATACGCAGTATTTT
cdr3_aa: CASRTGAFTDTQYF

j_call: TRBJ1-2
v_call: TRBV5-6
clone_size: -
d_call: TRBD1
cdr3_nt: TGTGCCAGCAGCTTGCTTTCCTGGAGGACAGGGGGAGATGGCTACACCTTC
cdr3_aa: CASSLLSWRTGGDGYTF

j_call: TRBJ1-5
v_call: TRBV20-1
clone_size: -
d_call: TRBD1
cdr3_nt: TGCAGTGCTAGTCCGACAGGGGGGCGGCCCCAGCATTTT
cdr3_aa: CSASPTGGRPQHF

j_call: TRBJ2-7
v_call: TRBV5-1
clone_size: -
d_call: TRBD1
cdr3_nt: TGCGCCAGCAGCTCCGGGACAGGGATCTACGAGCAGTACTTC
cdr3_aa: CASSSGTGIYEQYF

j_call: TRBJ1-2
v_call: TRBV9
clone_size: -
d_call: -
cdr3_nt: TGTGCCAGCAGCGGGAGCAACTCAGGGAACTATGGCTACACCTTC
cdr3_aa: CASSGSNSGNYGYTF

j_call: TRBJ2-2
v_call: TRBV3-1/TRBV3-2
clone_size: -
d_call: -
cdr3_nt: TGTGCCAGCAGCCATTTCAACGGGGAGCTGTTTTTT
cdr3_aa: CASSHFNGELFF

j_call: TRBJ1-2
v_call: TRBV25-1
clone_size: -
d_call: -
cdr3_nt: TGTGCCAGCAGTGGACAGAGTTATGGCTACACCTTC
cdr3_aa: CASSGQSYGYTF

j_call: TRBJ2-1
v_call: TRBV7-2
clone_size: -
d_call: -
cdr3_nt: TGTGCCAGCAGCTTAACCCGGGGTCAAGTTTCCAATGAGCAGTTCTTC
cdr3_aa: CASSLTRGQVSNEQFF

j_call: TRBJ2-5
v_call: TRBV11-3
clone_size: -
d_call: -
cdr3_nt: TGTGCCAGCAGCTTATTAGGGGGTACAGGGAAAGAGACCCAGTACTTC
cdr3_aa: CASSLLGGTGKETQYF